This note documents a single T cell receptor (beta chain) sequence. The antigen remains unidentified. Sequencing was performed with immunoSEQ multiplex PCR; in TCRdb, only in-frame clones are kept and a portion is missing. The sample holds over 130,000 clones, about 90% seen once. This entry belongs to a study of T cell responses to AZD1222 COVID-19 vaccine. General study points: Donors were largely white British and mainly female; clonal diversity was possibly underestimated.

The CDR3 is 16 amino acids. Germline CDR1 reads LGHDT; CDR2 reads YNNKEL (reference sequence). Trimming cost V 4 bases and J 5 bases; bases outside gene matches: 13. The chain links TRBV3-1 (or the pseudogene TRBV3-2) to TRBJ2-7; TRBD1 matches 8 bases. The receptor was isolated from an adult who received the AZD1222 COVID-19 vaccine. Sequences were derived from peripheral blood, sampled 28 days after the second AZD1222 dose. CDR3 in amino acids: CASSLRNLGQAHEQYF. The CDR3 region has the DNA TGTGCCAGCAGCCTACGAAATTTGGGACAGGCGCACGAGCAGTACTTC.